This T cell receptor beta chain derives from a study of T cell repertoires in cytomegalovirus infection. At the level of the study: Indicated by public TCR beta signatures were CMV infection and matching HLA type. Overall study results and limits: It was HLA-C-restricted CMV-specific TCR beta clonotypes that dominated the response ex vivo. The cumulative frequency of public TCR beta families identified carriers of CMV plus the relevant HLA.

TCRdb processed the reads anew with MiXCR; each CDR3 protein has one entry. The sample records around 130,000 distinct CDR3 sequences, more than 20% being singletons. Trimming removed 5 bases at V and 3 bases at J, with 8 bases between. This CDR3 is built from 13 residues. The germline V gene has CDR1 SGHTA and CDR2 FQGNSA. This clonotype was observed at least ten times. The target antigen is unknown. The clonotype was recovered from a human donor in good health (CMV status not recorded). Some clones in this sample may be carry-over from other donors' samples. The chain carries TRBV7-2 and TRBJ1-5, with no clear D. Sequencing used PBMCs, sequenced either directly or after in vitro stimulation (not recorded which). The CDR3 sequence is CASSPDLNQPQHF. DNA for the CDR3: TGTGCCAGCAGCCCCGACCTCAATCAGCCCCAGCATTTT.